This T cell receptor beta chain was found in a study of Graves' ophthalmopathy and Graves' hyperthyroidism. Study observations and caveats: Blood repertoires reportedly contained most expanded thyroid clonotypes above 0.001 frequency. Predictions made by the model for ophthalmopathy progression reached more than 55% sensitivity and roughly 79% specificity. Discrimination between ophthalmopathy and stable hyperthyroidism by a 13-signature model showed about 85% sensitivity and less than 84% specificity.

Using RNA transcripts, the TCR beta CDR3 regions were amplified. HTBI primers primed a first-round RT-PCR, and a second-round multiplex PCR followed. From the multiplex PCR reads, TCRdb called clonotypes with MiXCR, one entry per CDR3 protein. Altogether 580,000 or so distinct CDR3 sequences are present, less than 40% being singletons, with the ten largest covering less than 4.5%. Germline loops: CDR1 SGDLS, CDR2 YYNGEE. The V end lost 4 bases, the J end lost 2 bases, and 12 bases lay between the germline ends. The CDR3 contains 14 residues. Regarding this clonotype: Its antigen is not identified.

Exclusion covered patients with other autoimmune diseases or uncontrolled infections (as well as pregnancy or lactation). V gene TRBV9 combines with J gene TRBJ1-1; D perhaps matches TRBD1 (6 bases). The specimen sequenced was peripheral blood or thyroid tissue (not recorded which). The sequence derives from an adult man with Graves' hyperthyroidism. CDR3 protein: CASSRTGSNTEAFF. CDR3 DNA sequence: TGTGCCAGCAGCCGTACAGGGTCCAACACTGAAGCTTTCTTT. Together with reference TRBV9 and TRBJ1-1, the CDR3 gives the full variable domain: DSGVTQTPKHLITATGQRVTLRCSPRSGDLSVYWYQQSLDQGLQFLIQYYNGEERAKGNILERFSAQQFPDLHSELNLSSLELGDSALYFCASSRTGSNTEAFFGQGTRLTVV.